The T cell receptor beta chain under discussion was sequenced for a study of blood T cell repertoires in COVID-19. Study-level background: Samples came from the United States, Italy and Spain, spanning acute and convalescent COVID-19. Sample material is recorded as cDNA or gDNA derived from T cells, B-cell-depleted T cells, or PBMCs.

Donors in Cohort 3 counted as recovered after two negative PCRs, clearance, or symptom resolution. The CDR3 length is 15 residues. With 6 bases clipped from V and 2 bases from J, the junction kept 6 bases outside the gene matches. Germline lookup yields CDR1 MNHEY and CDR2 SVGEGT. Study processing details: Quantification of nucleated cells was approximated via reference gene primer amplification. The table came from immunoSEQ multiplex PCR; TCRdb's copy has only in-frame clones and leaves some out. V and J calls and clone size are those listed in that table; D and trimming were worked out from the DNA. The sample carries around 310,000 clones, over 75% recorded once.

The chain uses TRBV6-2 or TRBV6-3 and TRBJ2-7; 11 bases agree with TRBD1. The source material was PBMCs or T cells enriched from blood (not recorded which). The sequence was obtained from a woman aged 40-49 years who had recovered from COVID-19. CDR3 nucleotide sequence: TGTGCCAGCAGCGCCCCGGGACAGGGGGCCTACGAGCAGTACTTC. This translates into CASSAPGQGAYEQYF.